The present T cell receptor beta chain was sequenced within a study of blood T cell repertoires in COVID-19. This CDR3 spans 16 amino acids. Germline trimming cut 4 bases from V and 5 bases from J; bases unmatched to any gene: 7. Germline CDR1 MGHRA, CDR2 YSYEKL. TCRdb's copy holds only in-frame clones and misses some; the assay was immunoSEQ multiplex PCR. The sample lists some 180,000 clones; over 70% were seen once. Sequenced input: peripheral blood. The chain links TRBV4-1 to TRBJ2-2; 10 positions agree with TRBD2. This receptor was taken from a woman in her forties with COVID-19, enrolled during active disease. CDR3 bases: TGCGCCAGCAGCCCGCCGGGACTAGCGACGACCGGGGAGCTGTTTTTT. Translation: CASSPPGLATTGELFF.